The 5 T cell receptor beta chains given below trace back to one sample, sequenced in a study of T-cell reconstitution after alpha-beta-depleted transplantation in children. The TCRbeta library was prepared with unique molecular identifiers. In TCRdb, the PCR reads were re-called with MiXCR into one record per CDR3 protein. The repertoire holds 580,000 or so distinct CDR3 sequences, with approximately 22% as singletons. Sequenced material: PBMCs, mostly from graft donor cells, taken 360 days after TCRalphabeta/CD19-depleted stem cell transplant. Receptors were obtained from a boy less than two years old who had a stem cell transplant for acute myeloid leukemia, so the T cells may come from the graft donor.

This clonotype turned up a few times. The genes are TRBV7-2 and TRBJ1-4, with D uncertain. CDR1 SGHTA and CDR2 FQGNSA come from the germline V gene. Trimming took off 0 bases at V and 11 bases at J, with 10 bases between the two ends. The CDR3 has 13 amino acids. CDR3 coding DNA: TGTGCCAGCAGCTTAGCCACACGGAGGAAACTGTTTTTT. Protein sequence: CASSLATRRKLFF.

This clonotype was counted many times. The CDR3 sequence: CSARRGRGLYEQYV. Written as DNA, the CDR3 is TGCAGTGCCAGAAGGGGTCGCGGACTGTACGAGCAGTACGTC. J is TRBJ2-7 and V is TRBV20-1; D may correspond to TRBD1 or TRBD2 (5 bases each). V lost 6 bases to trimming and J lost 4 bases, with 19 bases between them. This CDR3 has 14 amino acids. Germline values: CDR1 DFQATT, CDR2 SNEGSKA (reference sequence).

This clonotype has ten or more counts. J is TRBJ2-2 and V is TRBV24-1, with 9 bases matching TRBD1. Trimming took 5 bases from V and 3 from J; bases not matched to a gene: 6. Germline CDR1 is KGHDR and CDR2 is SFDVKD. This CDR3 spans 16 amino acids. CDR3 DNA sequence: TGTGCCACCAGTGCCCCCGGGACAGGGCACACCGGGGAGCTGTTTTTT. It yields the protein CATSAPGTGHTGELFF.

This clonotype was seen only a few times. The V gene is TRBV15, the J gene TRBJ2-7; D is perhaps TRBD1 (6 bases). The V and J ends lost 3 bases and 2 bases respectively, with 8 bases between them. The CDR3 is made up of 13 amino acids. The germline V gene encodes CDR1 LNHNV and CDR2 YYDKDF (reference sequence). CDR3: CATSRDSTYEQYF. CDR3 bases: TGTGCCACCAGCAGGGACAGTACCTACGAGCAGTACTTC.

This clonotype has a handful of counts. The CDR3 reads CSAPTLWPEFTYGYTF. CDR3 DNA sequence: TGCAGTGCTCCGACCTTATGGCCGGAATTTACCTATGGCTACACCTTC. The chain recombines TRBV20-1 with TRBJ1-2; D unclear. This CDR3 contains 16 residues. Germline V CDR1 and CDR2: DFQATT, SNEGSKA (reference sequence). Between the trimmed V and J ends, which lost 5 bases and 4 bases, there was a span of 23 bases.